Sequencing of this T cell receptor (beta chain) was carried out in a study of regulatory T cells in long-lasting Graves disease. Time point defined: newly diagnosed GD, antithyroid drugs for less than 3 months. Following extraction of RNA from PBMCs, that RNA was used to make the TCR library. Between the trimmed V and J ends, which lost 1 base and 5 bases, there was a span of 18 bases. This CDR3 has 17 amino acids. Germline CDR1 and CDR2: SGHVS and FQNEAQ. Ten or more counts support this clonotype. HTBI primers from iRepertoire and Arm-PCR of CDR3 regions yielded the TCR beta libraries. TCRdb independently ran MiXCR on the multiplex PCR reads; one entry per CDR3 protein. The data contain almost 450,000 distinct CDR3 sequences, approximately 16% of them seen just once; the ten biggest clones take up about 10%. The same sample was also studied in work on T cells in Graves' hyperthyroidism and ophthalmopathy.

This clonotype was sampled from a young woman with Graves disease. Sample: peripheral blood mononuclear cells (PBMCs), taken at new diagnosis, from a patient treated with antithyroid drugs. This chain uses TRBV7-8 with TRBJ2-1, with D tentatively TRBD1 or TRBD2 (6 bases each). The CDR3 reads CASSLGGLGGFHNEQFF. CDR3 sequence (DNA): TGTGCCAGCAGCTTAGGAGGCCTGGGGGGCTTTCACAATGAGCAGTTCTTC.